This T cell receptor beta chain was identified in a study of molecular identifiers for immune sequencing clone quantification. The wider study: Naive CD8 RNA (approximately 20,000 or 100,000 cells) was divided into five aliquots, with four sequenced.

MiXCR, run by TCRdb on the PCR reads, gives a single entry per CDR3 protein. The sample shows around 86,000 distinct CDR3 sequences, under 20% of them seen only once. This CDR3 spans 14 amino acids. Germline V gene data show CDR1 as SGDLS and CDR2 as YYNGEE. The ends lost 5 bases at V and 5 bases at J; junction bases unmatched: 10. This clonotype was counted ten times or more. The antigen is unknown. The study, taken as a whole, reports: Highly expanded clone sizes could end up underestimated if a barcode were shared by identical TCR molecules.

This receptor was identified in a human donor in good health. Some libraries in this study had Jurkat cell RNA spiked in. The chain has TRBV9 and TRBJ2-7; TRBD2 matches at 7 bases. The sequencing sample was made of naive CD8+ T cells from blood, with Jurkat cell RNA spiked in. Described subset: FACS-sorted CD8+CD4-CCR7+CD45RA+ naive T cells. CDR3 DNA sequence: TGTGCCAGCAGTGCCTCCGGACTAGAAGACGAGCAGTACTTC. Its translation: CASSASGLEDEQYF.